Included here is one T cell receptor beta chain sequence, with context. The clone's antigen remains unknown. The input lacks base qualities; no much larger clone sits a single base away. This specimen belongs to a study of beta chain features in type 1 diabetes listed by TCRdb under 2018. Looking at the study overall: Mean age, gender distribution, total cell number and subset yield were not different between patients and healthy donors. A total of roughly 99 million sorted cells were examined across all samples, and the number of cells per subset was strongly correlated with RNA yield. In the study, recently diagnosed type 1 diabetes patients and matched healthy donors were compared on the TCRB repertoires of their sorted circulating CD4+ T cell subsets. Whereas all 30 or so donors provided naive and central memory subsets, regulatory and stem cell-like memory subsets were isolated from just 8 patients and roughly 8 healthy donors.

The entire amount of isolated RNA was reverse transcribed using the High Capacity cDNA Reverse Transcription Kit, so the sequenced TCRB transcripts were expressed ones. Naive, central memory and regulatory T cell samples underwent deep immunoSEQ sequencing, averaging around 4 million total reads per sample. After sorted cells were lysed in RLT buffer, RNA was extracted with DNase-treated RNeasy Micro or Mini kits, with the choice depending on cell number. To prevent cross-contamination, each cell subset was processed individually, whereas patient and healthy donor samples were processed jointly. The immunoSEQ multiplex PCR was used to amplify TCRB sequences from cDNA, yielding 87-bp fragments that span the CDR3 region. Amplicons were sequenced on the Illumina HiSeq platform. The study's own analysis went as follows. Synthetic template baselines were used to correct PCR bias computationally, reads within Hamming distance 2 were collapsed, and singletons that could not be merged were discarded. Reads were aligned to IMGT to assign V, D and J genes, CDR3 length, and insertions or deletions at six rearrangement sites. Within each subset, clonotype counts were normalized to sorted cell number, after which true diversity and Gini coefficients were computed with the tcR R package. Repertoire sharing was quantified using the overlap coefficient calculated on TCRB nucleotide sequences. Out-of-frame TCRB sequences from naive cells were analyzed to stand in for the pre-selection repertoire. In TCRdb, the immuneACCESS table is reduced to in-frame sequences with V and J assigned. These tables do not hold every clone; where another copy was compared, an unresolved V gene accounts for under half, and the others remain unexplained. From that table come the V and J calls and clone size; the DNA was used to work out D and trimming. The table for this sample lists approximately 400,000 clones; about 16% of them were counted only once. About 0.019% of the sample goes to the ten largest clones.

General conclusions and limits of the study: Because small numbers of individuals were included in the HLA sub-analyses, any influence of HLA type on TCRB rearrangement was left unresolved. At VDJ recombination sites, type 1 diabetes patients had fewer insertions and more deleted nucleotides, which implies abnormalities in thymic rearrangement. PCR may preferentially amplify shorter templates, but because patient and control samples were amplified and corrected together, any resulting skew would affect both groups equally. Type 1 diabetes patients showed a moderate but significant shortening of TCRB CDR3 length in all four CD4+ subsets. Because cDNA was sequenced instead of genomic DNA, highly expressing activated cells could be over-represented, though the groups showed no difference in activation or CD3 levels. The naive, central memory and regulatory TCRB repertoires appeared to resemble one another more closely among patients than among healthy donors.

Each donor gave one peripheral blood draw, approximately 110 mL on average, collected into heparinised tubes. Using a panel that included CD45RO, CCR7, CD25, CD127, CD95 and CD27, naive, central memory, regulatory and stem cell-like memory CD4+ T cells were sorted on a BD FACSAria II. Purity was above 95% for every sorted population. PBMCs were isolated immediately by Lymphoprep density gradient centrifugation and stained directly without culture. To minimize batch effects, samples were stained and sorted in pairs, one healthy donor with one patient per experiment. CDR1 and CDR2, per the germline V gene (reference sequence), are GTSNPN and SVGIG. The CDR3 runs 14 amino acids, cysteine and phenylalanine included. The sequence is cut down to CDR3 DNA, 42 bases in frame from base 1. Trimmed from V: 0 bases; trimmed from J: 7 bases; junction bases lacking a gene match: 5.

The clonotype was recovered from a woman aged 18-30 years in good health. The V and J segments used are TRBV30 and TRBJ2-7, and 11 bases in between align with TRBD2. Input material: naive CD4+ T cells from blood. The cell subset or site label on this specimen signifies: true naive CD4+ T cells. CDR3 reads: CAWSVLAGVGEQYF. The DNA is TGTGCCTGGAGTGTACTAGCGGGAGTGGGGGAGCAGTACTTC.